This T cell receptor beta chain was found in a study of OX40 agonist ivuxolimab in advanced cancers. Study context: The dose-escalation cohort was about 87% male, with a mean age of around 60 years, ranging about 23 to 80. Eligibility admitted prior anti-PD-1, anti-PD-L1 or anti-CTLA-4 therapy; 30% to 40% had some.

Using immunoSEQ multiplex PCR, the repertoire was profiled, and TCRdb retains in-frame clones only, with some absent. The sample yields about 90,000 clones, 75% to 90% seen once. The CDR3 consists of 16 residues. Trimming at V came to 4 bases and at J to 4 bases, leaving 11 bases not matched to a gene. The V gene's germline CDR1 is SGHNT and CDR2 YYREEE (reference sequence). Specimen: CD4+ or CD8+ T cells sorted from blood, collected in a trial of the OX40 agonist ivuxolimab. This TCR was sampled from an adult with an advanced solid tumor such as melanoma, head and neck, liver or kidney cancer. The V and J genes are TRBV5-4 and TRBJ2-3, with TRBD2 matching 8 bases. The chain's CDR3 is CASSPGGASDADTQYF. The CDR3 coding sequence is TGTGCCAGCAGCCCCGGGGGGGCCTCAGACGCAGATACGCAGTATTTT.